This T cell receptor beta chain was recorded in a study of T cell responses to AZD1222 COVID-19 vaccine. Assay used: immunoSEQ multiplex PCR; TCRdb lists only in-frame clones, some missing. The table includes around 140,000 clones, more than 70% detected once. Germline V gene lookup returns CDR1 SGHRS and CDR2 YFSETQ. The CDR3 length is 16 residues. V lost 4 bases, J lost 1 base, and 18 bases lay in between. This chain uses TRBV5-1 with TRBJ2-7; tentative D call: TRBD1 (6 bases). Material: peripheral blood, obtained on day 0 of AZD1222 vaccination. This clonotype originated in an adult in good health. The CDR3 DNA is TGCGCCAGCAGCCACCCGTTGCAGGGGAAGTCCTACGAGCAGTACTTC. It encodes CASSHPLQGKSYEQYF.